This T cell receptor beta chain was obtained from a study of T cell changes during pregnancy in multiple sclerosis. Produced via immunoSEQ multiplex PCR; TCRdb's table is partial and in-frame only. Of 88,000 or so clones in the sample, 92% were seen once. The CDR3 is made up of 15 amino acids. Germline-derived CDR1 and CDR2 are MNHEY and SVGAGI. V was trimmed by 2 bases and J by 0 bases, leaving 8 bases between them. V and J are TRBV6-5 and TRBJ2-1, with D possibly matching TRBD1 (5 bases). The sequence was collected from a female donor with multiple sclerosis, enrolled in a pregnancy study. The sample was peripheral blood, taken before pregnancy. CDR3 protein: CASSYQGSSYNEQFF. For the CDR3, the DNA is TGTGCCAGCAGTTACCAGGGAAGCTCCTACAATGAGCAGTTCTTC.